This TCR beta chain is drawn from a study of type 1 and type 2 diabetes patients. Study in general: Participants included type 1 and type 2 diabetes patients plus nondiabetic controls. Magnetic bead positive selection isolated CD4+ or CD8+ T cells from PBMCs.

Germline CDR1 and CDR2: MNHNY and SVGAGI (reference sequence). This CDR3 region has 13 residues. Study-wide results and caveats: Some T1D-only expanded clones might appear in more T2D or control samples.

The PCR template was genomic DNA. Amplification of the beta chain CDR3 used 30 forward and 13 reverse multiplex primers. TCRdb independently ran MiXCR on the multiplex PCR reads; one entry per CDR3 protein. The data contain more than 250,000 distinct CDR3 sequences, approximately 45% of them singletons. Notes on this clonotype: What it binds is not known. A junction boundary mismatches the germline segment, possibly from a read error.

The rearrangement joins TRBV6-6 to TRBJ1-2; D remains ambiguous. The sequence was obtained from a young man with type 2 diabetes. The specimen sequenced was peripheral blood mononuclear cells (PBMCs). CDR3 residues: CASSESTLGGYTF. The CDR3 bases are TGCGCCAGCAGTGAGTCGACACTGGGAGGCTACACCTTC.